Presented here are 20 T cell receptor beta chains from one specimen sequenced in a study of cytomegalovirus exposure and HLA in healthy donors. In the PCR, 60 Vbeta and 13 Jbeta primers were used. Clones were read by immunoSEQ multiplex PCR, and TCRdb kept only the in-frame ones, dropping some. This sample has 90,000 to 110,000 clones, with about four fifths found just once. Input material: PBMCs. These receptors all come from a man younger than 45 in good health and CMV-seronegative.

About this clone: The junction departs from germline at one end; a sequencing error may be responsible. The DNA for the CDR3 is TGTGCCAGCAGCTTGGCCGTCCGGGACACGTTCTTC. As protein: CASSLAVRDTFF. This chain connects TRBV5-6 to TRBJ2-7; TRBD1 might be the D (6 bases). This CDR3 spans 12 amino acids. The germline V gene encodes CDR1 SGHDT and CDR2 YYEEEE.

This chain uses TRBV5-1 with TRBJ1-1; D gene uncertain. The V end lost 0 bases, the J end lost 6 bases, and 12 bases lay between the germline ends. CDR3 length: 14 amino acids. CDR1 SGHRS and CDR2 YFSETQ come from the germline V gene. CDR3 amino acids: CASSLAGQRAEAFF. The CDR3 region has the DNA TGCGCCAGCAGCTTGGCTGGGCAGAGAGCTGAAGCTTTCTTT.

The gene calls are TRBV5-6 and TRBJ2-1, with 8 nucleotides matching TRBD1. V dropped 3 bases and J dropped 0; count of bases not matched to a gene: 14. CDR3 length: 19 amino acids. Germline V gene lookup returns CDR1 SGHDT and CDR2 YYEEEE. CDR3 sequence reads: CASSSARLRTGGSYNEQFF. The CDR3 nucleotides are TGTGCCAGCAGCTCCGCTCGGCTTAGAACAGGGGGCTCCTACAATGAGCAGTTCTTC. The variable domain in full, with the rest retrieved from reference TRBV5-6 and TRBJ2-1, is DAGVTQSPTHLIKTRGQQVTLRCSPKSGHDTVSWYQQALGQGPQFIFQYYEEEERQRGNFPDRFSGHQFPNYSSELNVNALLLGDSALYLCASSSARLRTGGSYNEQFFGPGTRLTVL.

The genes are TRBV7-2 and TRBJ1-6; no reliable D call. Germline loops: CDR1 SGHTA, CDR2 FQGNSA. V lost 1 base and J lost 7, with 2 bases in between. The CDR3 extends over 12 amino acids. Written as DNA, the CDR3 is TGTGCCAGCAGCTTAGTAAATTCACCCCTCCACTTT. Its protein is CASSLVNSPLHF.

The V call is TRBV30, the J call TRBJ1-1; TRBD1 is a possible D gene (6 bases). CDR3 size: 14 residues. The germline CDR1 and CDR2 sequences are GTSNPN and SVGIG (reference sequence). Trimming pared 4 bases from V and 5 bases from J, leaving 17 bases between. CDR3 residues: CAWNLVQGRTEAFF. Here the CDR3 DNA reads TGTGCCTGGAATCTCGTACAGGGTCGGACTGAAGCTTTCTTT.

The genes are TRBV28 and TRBJ2-3; 8 bases are shared with TRBD2. The V gene's germline CDR1 is MDHEN and CDR2 SYDVKM. The V gene end was trimmed by 11 bases and the J gene end by 4 bases; junction bases not matched to a gene: 5. This CDR3 is 12 amino acids long. The CDR3 DNA reads as TGTGCCCTTAGCGGGGAGTCAGATACGCAGTATTTT. It specifies CALSGESDTQYF.

V is TRBV4-2 and J is TRBJ2-2; 7 nucleotides agree with TRBD2. Trimming removed 2 bases from V and 1 base from J; junction bases left unmatched: 7. The CDR3 spans 17 residues. Per the germline V gene, CDR1 is LGHNA and CDR2 is YNFKEQ. CDR3 nucleotide sequence: TGTGCCAGCAGCCAACGGGCCCAGCGGGAGAACACCGGGGAGCTGTTTTTT. Protein: CASSQRAQRENTGELFF.

This clone was recorded a few times. This chain joins TRBV11-2 and TRBJ2-2; D gene ambiguous. The CDR3 contains 13 residues. Trimming took off 5 bases at V and 6 bases at J, with 10 bases between the two ends. The germline V gene encodes CDR1 SGHAT and CDR2 FQNNGV. CDR3 nucleotide sequence: TGTGCCAGCAGCCCCTTGTCCGCCGGGGAGCTGTTTTTT. Amino acid sequence: CASSPLSAGELFF.

This clone was seen just once. The sample contains more than one DNA sequence encoding this CDR3. This chain uses TRBV2 with TRBJ2-7; D is unclear. The germline V gene encodes CDR1 SNHLY and CDR2 FYNNEI. This CDR3 is built from 11 residues. V was pared by 1 base and J by 8 bases, with 6 bases between. This chain's CDR3 is CASSEVFQQYF. DNA for the CDR3: TGTGCCAGCAGTGAAGTCTTCCAGCAGTACTTC.

This chain connects TRBV4-2 to TRBJ2-2; 13 nucleotides align to TRBD2. The CDR3 contains 18 residues. V lost 5 bases, J lost 3 bases, and 9 bases stayed unmatched. From germline, CDR1 is LGHNA and CDR2 YNFKEQ. The CDR3 sequence: CASSIGLAGARDTGELFF. The CDR3 nucleotides are TGTGCCAGCAGCATTGGACTAGCGGGAGCTCGTGACACCGGGGAGCTGTTTTTT.

The chain couples TRBV29-1 to TRBJ2-7; weak D call: TRBD2 (7 bases). The V and J ends lost 3 bases and 4 bases respectively, with 16 bases between them. Germline CDR1 and CDR2: SQVTM and ANQGSEA. The CDR3 has 14 residues. In DNA form, the CDR3 reads TGCAGCGTTGAGGGGGGCGGGAGCGCGTACGAGCAGTACTTC. Amino acids: CSVEGGGSAYEQYF.

Written as DNA, the CDR3 is TGCGCCAGCAGTCACCGCGGGACAGAGTACACCGGGGAGCTGTTTTTT. As protein: CASSHRGTEYTGELFF. The gene calls are TRBV23-1 and TRBJ2-2; tentative D call: TRBD1 (7 bases). TRBV23-1 is an ORF for which the function is uncertain. With 3 bases removed from V and 3 bases from J, the gap between germline ends came to 14 bases. The CDR3 contains 16 residues.

This clone was observed a few times. In DNA, the CDR3 is TGTGCCATCCCCGAAAAGGGACAGATCTATGGCTACACCTTC. Amino acid sequence: CAIPEKGQIYGYTF. This chain joins TRBV6-1 and TRBJ1-2; TRBD1 matches at 7 bases. This CDR3 is 14 amino acids long. Trimming cost V 10 bases and J 4 bases; bases outside gene matches: 12. CDR1 MNHNS and CDR2 SASEGT come from the germline V gene.

This clone occurred many times. The chain uses TRBV30 and TRBJ1-5; D is ambiguous. The CDR3 is 14 residues long. The V end lost 0 bases, the J end lost 1 base, and 7 bases lay between the germline ends. The germline CDR1 and CDR2 sequences are GTSNPN and SVGIG (reference sequence). Here the CDR3 reads CAWSVTPSNQPQHF. CDR3 sequence (DNA): TGTGCCTGGAGTGTAACTCCAAGCAATCAGCCCCAGCATTTT.

Here the CDR3 reads CAWSVDTLNTEAFF. The CDR3 DNA reads as TGTGCCTGGAGTGTAGACACATTGAACACTGAAGCTTTCTTT. The chain has TRBV30 and TRBJ1-1; D call uncertain. The CDR3 consists of 14 residues. V lost 0 bases, J lost 0 bases, and 8 bases lay in between. Germline CDR1 is GTSNPN and CDR2 is SVGIG (reference sequence).

The chain is built from TRBV5-6 and TRBJ2-1; the match to TRBD2 covers 10 bases. Unmatched junction bases numbered 13, after V lost 3 bases and J lost 7 bases. The length of the CDR3 is 17 residues. Germline V CDR1 and CDR2: SGHDT, YYEEEE. The DNA of the CDR3 is TGTGCCAGCAGCTCTCGAAAGGGTAGCGGGGGGTTTAATGAGCAGTTCTTC. This translates into CASSSRKGSGGFNEQFF.

This chain links TRBV29-1 with TRBJ1-1, with 11 bases aligning to TRBD1. The CDR3 has 13 amino acids. CDR1 is SQVTM and CDR2 is ANQGSEA in the germline V gene. V lost 7 bases, J lost 1 base, and 2 bases stayed unmatched. This chain's CDR3 is CSAGTGGNTEAFF. In DNA form, the CDR3 reads TGCAGCGCTGGGACAGGGGGGAACACTGAAGCTTTCTTT.

This chain links TRBV5-4 with TRBJ1-4; D is unresolved. The CDR3 is made up of 16 amino acids. V lost 2 bases and J 1 base, leaving 12 bases between the germline ends. From germline, CDR1 is SGHNT and CDR2 YYREEE (reference sequence). CDR3 in amino acids: CASSFKQSVTNEKLFF. CDR3 in DNA: TGTGCCAGCAGCTTTAAACAGAGTGTAACTAATGAAAAACTGTTTTTT.

The chain combines TRBV27 with TRBJ2-7, with 12 bases fitting TRBD2. The CDR3 is made up of 14 amino acids. In germline, CDR1 is MNHEY, CDR2 SMNVEV (reference sequence). V shed 6 bases and J 4 bases; nucleotides not matched to a gene: 4. The CDR3 DNA reads as TGTGCCAGCAGCGGGACTAGCGGGTCTTACGAGCAGTACTTC. This sequence encodes CASSGTSGSYEQYF.

The CDR3 loop reads CASGRMGSYEQYF. The CDR3 nucleotides read TGTGCCAGCGGGAGAATGGGATCCTACGAGCAGTACTTC. The V call is TRBV6-1, the J call TRBJ2-7; possible D gene TRBD2, 5 bases. The CDR3 runs 13 residues. Germline lookup yields CDR1 MNHNS and CDR2 SASEGT. V gave up 8 bases and J gave up 1 base, with 12 bases separating them.